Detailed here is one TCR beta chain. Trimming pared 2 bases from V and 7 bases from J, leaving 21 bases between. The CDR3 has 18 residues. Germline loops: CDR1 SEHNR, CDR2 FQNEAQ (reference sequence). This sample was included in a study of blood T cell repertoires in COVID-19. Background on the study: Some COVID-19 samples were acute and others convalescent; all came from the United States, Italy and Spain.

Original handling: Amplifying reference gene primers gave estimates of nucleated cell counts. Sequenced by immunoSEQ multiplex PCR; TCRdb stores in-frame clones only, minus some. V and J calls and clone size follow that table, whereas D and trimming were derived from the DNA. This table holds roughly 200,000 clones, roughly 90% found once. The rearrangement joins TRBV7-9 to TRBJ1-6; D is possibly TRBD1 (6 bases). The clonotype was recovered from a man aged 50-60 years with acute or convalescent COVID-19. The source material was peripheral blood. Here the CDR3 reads CASSLLRRDNSRNSPLHF. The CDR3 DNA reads TGTGCCAGCAGCTTACTCCGCCGGGACAATAGCCGAAATTCACCCCTCCACTTT.